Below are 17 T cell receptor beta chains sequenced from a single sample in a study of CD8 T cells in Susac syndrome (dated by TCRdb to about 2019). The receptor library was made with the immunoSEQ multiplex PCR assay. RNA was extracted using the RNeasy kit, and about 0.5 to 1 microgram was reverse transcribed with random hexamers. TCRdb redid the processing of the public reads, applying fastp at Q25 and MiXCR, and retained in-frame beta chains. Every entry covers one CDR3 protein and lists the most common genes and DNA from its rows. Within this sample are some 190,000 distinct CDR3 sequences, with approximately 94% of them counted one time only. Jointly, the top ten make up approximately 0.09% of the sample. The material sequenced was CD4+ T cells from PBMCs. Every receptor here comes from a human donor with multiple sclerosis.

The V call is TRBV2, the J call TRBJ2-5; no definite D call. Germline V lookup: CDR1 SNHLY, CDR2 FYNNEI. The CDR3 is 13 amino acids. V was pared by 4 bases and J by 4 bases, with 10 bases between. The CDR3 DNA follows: TGTGCCAGCAGTGGCCCAGACGGAGAGACCCAGTACTTC. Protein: CASSGPDGETQYF.

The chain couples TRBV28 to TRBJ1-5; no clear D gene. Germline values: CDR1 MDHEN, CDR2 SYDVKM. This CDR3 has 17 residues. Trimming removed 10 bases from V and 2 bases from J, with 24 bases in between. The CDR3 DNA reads TGTGCCATCGCGACCGCCGGGCCGGGGTGGGGCAATCAGCCCCAGCATTTT. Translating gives CAIATAGPGWGNQPQHF.

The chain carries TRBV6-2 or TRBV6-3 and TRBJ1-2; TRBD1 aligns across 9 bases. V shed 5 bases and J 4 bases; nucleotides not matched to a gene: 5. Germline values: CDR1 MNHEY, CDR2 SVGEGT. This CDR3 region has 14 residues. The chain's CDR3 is CASSPGTGTYGYTF. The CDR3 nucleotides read TGTGCCAGCAGTCCCGGGACAGGGACCTATGGCTACACCTTC.

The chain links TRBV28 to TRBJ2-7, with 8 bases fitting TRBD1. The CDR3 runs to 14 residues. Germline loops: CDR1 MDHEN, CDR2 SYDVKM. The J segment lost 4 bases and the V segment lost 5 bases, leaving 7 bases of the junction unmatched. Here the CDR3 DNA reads TGTGCCAGCAGTCTCACAGGGGGTTGGTACGAGCAGTACTTC. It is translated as CASSLTGGWYEQYF.

The CDR3 loop is CASSQGGTQYF. The DNA for the CDR3 is TGTGCCAGCAGCCAAGGGGGTACGCAGTATTTT. The rearrangement links TRBV6-5 to TRBJ2-3; a possible D gene is TRBD1 (6 bases). The CDR3 sequence is 11 residues long. The V and J ends lost 6 bases and 8 bases respectively, with 9 bases between them. CDR1 is MNHEY, CDR2 SVGAGI, per germline.

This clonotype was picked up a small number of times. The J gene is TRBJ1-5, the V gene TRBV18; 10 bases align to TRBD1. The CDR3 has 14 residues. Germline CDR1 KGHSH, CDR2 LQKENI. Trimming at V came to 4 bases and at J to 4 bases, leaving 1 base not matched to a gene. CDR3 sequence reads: CASSQGQGNQPQHF. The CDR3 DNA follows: TGTGCCAGCTCACAGGGACAGGGGAATCAGCCCCAGCATTTT. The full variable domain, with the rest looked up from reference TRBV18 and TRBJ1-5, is NAGVMQNPRHLVRRRGQEARLRCSPMKGHSHVYWYRQLPEEGLKFMVYLQKENIIDESGMPKERFSAEFPKEGPSILRIQQVVRGDSAAYFCASSQGQGNQPQHFGDGTRLSIL.

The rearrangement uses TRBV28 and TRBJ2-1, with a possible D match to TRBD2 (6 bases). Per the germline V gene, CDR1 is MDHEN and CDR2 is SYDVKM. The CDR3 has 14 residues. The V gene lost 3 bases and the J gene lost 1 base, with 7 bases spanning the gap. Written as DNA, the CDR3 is TGTGCCAGCAGTTTGGGGGGATCCTACAATGAGCAGTTCTTC. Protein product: CASSLGGSYNEQFF. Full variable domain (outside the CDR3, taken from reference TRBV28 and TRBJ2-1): DVKVTQSSRYLVKRTGEKVFLECVQDMDHENMFWYRQDPGLGLRLIYFSYDVKMKEKGDIPEGYSVSREKKERFSLILESASTNQTSMYLCASSLGGSYNEQFFGPGTRLTVL.

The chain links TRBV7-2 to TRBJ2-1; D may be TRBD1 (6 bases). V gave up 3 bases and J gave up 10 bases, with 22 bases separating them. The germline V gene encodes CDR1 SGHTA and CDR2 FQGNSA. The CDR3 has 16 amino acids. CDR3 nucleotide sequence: TGTGCCAGCAGCTTCCCTCTAGGGGGAACCGAGGGAGAGCAGTTCTTC. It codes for CASSFPLGGTEGEQFF.

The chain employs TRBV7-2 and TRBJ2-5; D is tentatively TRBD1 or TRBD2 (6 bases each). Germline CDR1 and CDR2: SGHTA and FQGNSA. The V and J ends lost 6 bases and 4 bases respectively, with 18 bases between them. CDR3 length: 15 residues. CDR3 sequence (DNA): TGTGCCAGCAGAAGGGAGCGGGCAGGGGTAGAGACCCAGTACTTC. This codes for CASRRERAGVETQYF.

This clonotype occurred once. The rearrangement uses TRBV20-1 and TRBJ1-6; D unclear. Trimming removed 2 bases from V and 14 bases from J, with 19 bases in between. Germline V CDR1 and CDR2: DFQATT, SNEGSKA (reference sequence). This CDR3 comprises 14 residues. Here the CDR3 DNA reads TGCAGTGCTAGACGTGGACCGGAGCCTGGGTCCCTCCACTTT. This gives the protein CSARRGPEPGSLHF.

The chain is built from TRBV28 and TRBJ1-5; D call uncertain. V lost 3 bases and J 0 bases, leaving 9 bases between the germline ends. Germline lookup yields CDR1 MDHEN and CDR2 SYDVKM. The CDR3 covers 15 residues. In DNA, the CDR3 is TGTGCCAGCAGTTTGGGCAGCACTAGCAATCAGCCCCAGCATTTT. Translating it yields CASSLGSTSNQPQHF.

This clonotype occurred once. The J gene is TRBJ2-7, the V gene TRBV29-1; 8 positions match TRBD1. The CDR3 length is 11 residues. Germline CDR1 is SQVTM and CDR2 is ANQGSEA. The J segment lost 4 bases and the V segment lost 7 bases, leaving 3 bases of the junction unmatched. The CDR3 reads CSANRGYEQYF. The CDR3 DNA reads TGCAGCGCCAACAGGGGGTACGAGCAGTACTTC.

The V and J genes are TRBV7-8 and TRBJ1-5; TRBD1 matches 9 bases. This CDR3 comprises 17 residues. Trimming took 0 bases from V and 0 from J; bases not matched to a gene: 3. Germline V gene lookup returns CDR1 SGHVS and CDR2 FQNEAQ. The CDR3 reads CASSLAPGQGSNQPQHF. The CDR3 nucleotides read TGTGCCAGCAGCTTAGCACCGGGACAGGGTAGCAATCAGCCCCAGCATTTT.

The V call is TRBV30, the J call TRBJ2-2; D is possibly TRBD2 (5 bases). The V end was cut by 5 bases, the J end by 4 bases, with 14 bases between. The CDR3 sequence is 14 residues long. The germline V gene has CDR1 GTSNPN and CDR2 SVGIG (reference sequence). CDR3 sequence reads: CAWCRESSTGELFF. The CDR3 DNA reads TGTGCCTGGTGTAGGGAGTCGAGCACCGGGGAGCTGTTTTTT.

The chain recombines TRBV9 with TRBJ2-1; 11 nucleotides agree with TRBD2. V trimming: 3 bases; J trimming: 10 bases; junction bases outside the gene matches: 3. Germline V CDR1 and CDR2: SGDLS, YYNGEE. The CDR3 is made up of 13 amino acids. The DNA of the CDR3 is TGTGCCAGCAGCGCCAGACTAGCGGGGGAGCAGTTCTTC. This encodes CASSARLAGEQFF.

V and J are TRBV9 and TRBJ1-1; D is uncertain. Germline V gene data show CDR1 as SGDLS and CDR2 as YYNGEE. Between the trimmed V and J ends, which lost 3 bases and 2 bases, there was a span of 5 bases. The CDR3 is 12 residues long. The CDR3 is CASSALNTEAFF. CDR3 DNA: TGTGCCAGCAGCGCCCTTAACACTGAAGCTTTCTTT.

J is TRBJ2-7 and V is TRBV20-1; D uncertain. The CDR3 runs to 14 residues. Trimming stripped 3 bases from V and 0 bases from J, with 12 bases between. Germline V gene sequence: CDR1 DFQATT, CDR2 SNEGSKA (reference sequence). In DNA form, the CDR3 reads TGCAGTGCTAGGGTACAGAGGAGCTCCTACGAGCAGTACTTC. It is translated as CSARVQRSSYEQYF.